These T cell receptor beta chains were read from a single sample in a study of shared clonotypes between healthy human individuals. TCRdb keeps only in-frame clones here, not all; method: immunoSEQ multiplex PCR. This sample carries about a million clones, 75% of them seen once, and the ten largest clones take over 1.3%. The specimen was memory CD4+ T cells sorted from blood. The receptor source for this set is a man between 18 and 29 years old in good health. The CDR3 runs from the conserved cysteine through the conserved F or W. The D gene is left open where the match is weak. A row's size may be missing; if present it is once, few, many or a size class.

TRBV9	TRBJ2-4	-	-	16	TGTGCCAGCAGCGTAGATCAGGGGATGGGCGAAAACATTCAGTACTTC	CASSVDQGMGENIQYF
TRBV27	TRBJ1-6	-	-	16	TGTGCCAGCAGACCGCGGAGGGGCTACGATAATTCACCCCTCCACTTT	CASRPRRGYDNSPLHF
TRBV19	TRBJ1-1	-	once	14	TGTGCCAGTACCCGGGCGGTTACGAACACTGAAGCTTTCTTT	CASTRAVTNTEAFF
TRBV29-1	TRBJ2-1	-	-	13	TGCAGCACCGAAAGGGACTTAAACAATGAGCAGTTCTTC	CSTERDLNNEQFF
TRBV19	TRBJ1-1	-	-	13	TGTGCCAGTAGTATGGAAGGGAACACTGAAGCTTTCTTT	CASSMEGNTEAFF
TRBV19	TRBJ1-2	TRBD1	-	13	TGTGCCAGTCCCGGGACAGGAGTCTATGGCTACACCTTC	CASPGTGVYGYTF
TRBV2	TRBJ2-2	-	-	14	TGTGCCAGCAAGGGGGAGACGAACACCGGGGAGCTGTTTTTT	CASKGETNTGELFF
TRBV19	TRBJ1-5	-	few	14	TGTGCCAGTAGTATAGGGGTTCAAGGGGAGCCCCAGCATTTT	CASSIGVQGEPQHF
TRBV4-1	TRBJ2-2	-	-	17	TGCGCCAGCAGCCATGACGAGATCCGGAGCTGGACCGGGGAGCTGTTTTTT	CASSHDEIRSWTGELFF
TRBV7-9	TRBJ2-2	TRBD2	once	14	TGTGCTCCCCAACGGGGGGCGAACACCGGGGAGCTGTTTTTT	CAPQRGANTGELFF
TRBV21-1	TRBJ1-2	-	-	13	TGTGCCATCCCGTTACGGAAAGAGTCTGGCTACACCTTC	CAIPLRKESGYTF
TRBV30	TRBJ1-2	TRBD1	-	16	TGTGCCTGGAGTCCAACAGGGACAGTCCACAACTATGGCTACACCTTC	CAWSPTGTVHNYGYTF
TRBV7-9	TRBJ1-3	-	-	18	TGTGCCAGCAGCCTCTCCCGACAGGACCGCTCCTCTGGAAACACCATATATTTT	CASSLSRQDRSSGNTIYF
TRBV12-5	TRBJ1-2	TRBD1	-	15	TGTGCTAGTGGTTGGCGTGGGACAGGGAACTATGGCTACACCTTC	CASGWRGTGNYGYTF
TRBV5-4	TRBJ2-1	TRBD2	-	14	TGTGCCAGCAGCTTCGGGACTAGGGACAATGAGCAGTTCTTC	CASSFGTRDNEQFF
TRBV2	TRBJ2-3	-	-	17	TGTGCCAGCAATTTACGGGGGCGGGTGGTTGGCACAGATACGCAGTATTTT	CASNLRGRVVGTDTQYF
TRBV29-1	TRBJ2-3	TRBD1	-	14	TGCAGCGTCCACCTGGGACAGGGAGGTGATACGCAGTATTTT	CSVHLGQGGDTQYF
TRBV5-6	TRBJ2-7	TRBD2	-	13	TGTGCCAGCAGCCGGGGGGTTTCCTACGAGCAGTACTTC	CASSRGVSYEQYF
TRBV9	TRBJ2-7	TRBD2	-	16	TGTGCCAGCAGCGTAGCGGGAGGACATGGGTCCTACGAGCAGTACTTC	CASSVAGGHGSYEQYF
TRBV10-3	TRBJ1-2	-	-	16	TGTGCCATCAGCGGTGGAACGGCAGTAGCTAACTATGGCTACACCTTC	CAISGGTAVANYGYTF
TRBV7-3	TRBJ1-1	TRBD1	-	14	TGTGCCAGCAGCTCGACAGGGAGGGGGACTGAAGCTTTCTTT	CASSSTGRGTEAFF
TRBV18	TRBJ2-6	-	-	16	TGTGCCAGCTCACCACCGGATCGCTCTGGGGCCAACGTCCTGACTTTC	CASSPPDRSGANVLTF
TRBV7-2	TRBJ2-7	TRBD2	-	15	TGTGCCAGCAGCTTACTAGCGGACCTCCCCTACGAGCAGTACTTC	CASSLLADLPYEQYF
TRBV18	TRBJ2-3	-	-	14	TGTGCCAGCTCATCGAGCGGAATTTCAGATACGCAGTATTTT	CASSSSGISDTQYF
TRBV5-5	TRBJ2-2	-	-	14	TGTGCCAGCAGACTGCTCAGGGACACCGGGGAGCTGTTTTTT	CASRLLRDTGELFF
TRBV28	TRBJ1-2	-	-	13	TGTGCCAGCAGTTTAAGCAGGGGATATGGCTACACCTTC	CASSLSRGYGYTF
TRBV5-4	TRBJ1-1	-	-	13	TGTGCCAGCAGCTTGTTCAGAAACACTGAAGCTTTCTTT	CASSLFRNTEAFF
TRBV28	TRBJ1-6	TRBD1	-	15	TGTGCCAGCAGAGGGCCTGGACAGGGAACTTCACCCCTCCACTTT	CASRGPGQGTSPLHF
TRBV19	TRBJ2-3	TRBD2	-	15	TGTGCCACCCAGCGGGAGGCCCTCATCACAGATACGCAGTATTTT	CATQREALITDTQYF
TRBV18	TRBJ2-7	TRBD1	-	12	TGTGCCAGCTCACCGACAGGGGTCGAGCAGTACTTC	CASSPTGVEQYF
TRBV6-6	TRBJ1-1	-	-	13	TGTGCCAGCAGGACCGACGCGAACACTGAAGCTTTCTTT	CASRTDANTEAFF
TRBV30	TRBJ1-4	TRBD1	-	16	TGTGCCTGGAGCCCCGGGACAGGGGTAACTAATGAAAAACTGTTTTTT	CAWSPGTGVTNEKLFF
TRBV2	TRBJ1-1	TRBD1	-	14	TGTGCCAGCAGTGGACAGGGTTTTAGCACTGAAGCTTTCTTT	CASSGQGFSTEAFF
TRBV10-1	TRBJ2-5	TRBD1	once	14	TGCGCACGGCGGAGGGGCAGGGGGCGAGAGACCCAGTACTTC	CARRRGRGRETQYF
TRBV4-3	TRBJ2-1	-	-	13	TGCGCCAGCAGCCCTAAGATTAGGGATGAGCAGTTCTTC	CASSPKIRDEQFF
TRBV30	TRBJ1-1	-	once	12	TGTGCCTGGAGCTCCCGGGGAACTGAAGCTTTCTTT	CAWSSRGTEAFF
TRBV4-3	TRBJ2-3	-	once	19	TGCGCCAGCAGCCAAGACACCCCGAGAGGGCGTGCTAGCACAGATACGCAGTATTTT	CASSQDTPRGRASTDTQYF
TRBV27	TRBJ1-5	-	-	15	TGTGCCAGCAGGTTTCAGTACCAGGGCAATCAGCCCCAGCATTTT	CASRFQYQGNQPQHF
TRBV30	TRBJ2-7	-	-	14	TGTGCCTGGAGAGGAGGGGGTAGTAAGTACGAGCAGTACTTC	CAWRGGGSKYEQYF
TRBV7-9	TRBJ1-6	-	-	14	TGTGCCAGCAGCCCATTGCGGGATAATTCACCCCTCCACTTT	CASSPLRDNSPLHF
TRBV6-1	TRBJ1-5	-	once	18	TGTGCCAGCAGTGATCGTTCGCCGGGGTCGGGGCCGTCTCAGCCCCAGCATTTT	CASSDRSPGSGPSQPQHF
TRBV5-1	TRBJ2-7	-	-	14	TGCGCCAGCAGCTTGGCCGGGCAGGGCTACGAGCAGTACTTC	CASSLAGQGYEQYF
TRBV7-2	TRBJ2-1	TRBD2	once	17	TGTGCCAGCAGCTTTCTAGCGGGGGTTAGCTCCTACAATGAGCAGTTCTTC	CASSFLAGVSSYNEQFF
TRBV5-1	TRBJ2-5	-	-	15	TGCGCCAGCAGCCCTGACAGAGCACTCCGAGAGACCCAGTACTTC	CASSPDRALRETQYF
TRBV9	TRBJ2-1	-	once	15	TGTGCCAGCAGCCCCCGTTCTGGCCTTCACAATGAGCAGTTCTTC	CASSPRSGLHNEQFF
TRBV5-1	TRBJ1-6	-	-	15	TGCGCCAGCAGCCCGGATCGGCCAGGAAATTCACCCCTCCACTTT	CASSPDRPGNSPLHF
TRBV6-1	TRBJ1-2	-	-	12	TGTGCCAGCAGTGGGCAGTTATATGGCTACACCTTC	CASSGQLYGYTF
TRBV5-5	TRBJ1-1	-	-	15	TGTGCCAGCAGCCCGCGTGGGGGACTGAACACTGAAGCTTTCTTT	CASSPRGGLNTEAFF
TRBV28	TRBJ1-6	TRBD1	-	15	TGTGCCAGCAGTCCCGGGACAGTGGCAAATTCACCCCTCCACTTT	CASSPGTVANSPLHF
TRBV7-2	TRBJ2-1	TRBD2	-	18	TGTGCCAGCAGCTTAGCGCATTTCCTAGCGGGAGGGCCCGGTGAGCAGTTCTTC	CASSLAHFLAGGPGEQFF
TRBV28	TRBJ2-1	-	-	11	TGTGCCAGCAGTTTGTGGAATGAGCAGTTCTTC	CASSLWNEQFF
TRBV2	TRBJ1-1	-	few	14	TGTGCCAGCAGTAGCCGCAGGGAAGGTACTGAAGCTTTCTTT	CASSSRREGTEAFF
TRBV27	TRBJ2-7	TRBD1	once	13	TGTGCCAGCAGTTTACTACAGGGGTTCGAGCAGTACTTC	CASSLLQGFEQYF
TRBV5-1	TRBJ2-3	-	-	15	TGCGCCAGCAGCTTGAACCCCCGTGGGGCAGATACGCAGTATTTT	CASSLNPRGADTQYF
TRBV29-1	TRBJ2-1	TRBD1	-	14	TGCAGCGGGGCGGACAGGGGATCTCACAATGAGCAGTTCTTC	CSGADRGSHNEQFF
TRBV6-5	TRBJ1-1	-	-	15	TGTGCCAGCAGTCCGGGAGACAGGAGAAACACTGAAGCTTTCTTT	CASSPGDRRNTEAFF
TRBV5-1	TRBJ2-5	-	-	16	TGCGCCAGCAGCTGGGCTAGCGTTCAGGGGCCAGAGACCCAGTACTTC	CASSWASVQGPETQYF
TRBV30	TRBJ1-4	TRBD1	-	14	TGTGCCTGGGGTGGACAGGCGGTTAATGAAAAACTGTTTTTT	CAWGGQAVNEKLFF
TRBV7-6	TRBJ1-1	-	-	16	TGTGCCAGCAGCTTGGAATCCAGACAGAGTTACACTGAAGCTTTCTTT	CASSLESRQSYTEAFF
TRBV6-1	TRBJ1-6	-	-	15	TGTGCCAGCAGTGAAGAGGCCGGCTCGAGGCCACCCCTCCACTTT	CASSEEAGSRPPLHF